The 21 T cell receptor beta chains reported below all come from one sample, sequenced in a study of T cells in Graves' hyperthyroidism and ophthalmopathy. There were TCR beta CDR3 regions amplified from RNA transcripts. When the TCR CDR3 underwent first-round RT-PCR, the HTBI primer set was used. Each CDR3 protein is one row after TCRdb ran MiXCR on the multiplex PCR reads. The data show 350,000 to 400,000 distinct CDR3 sequences, with about 19% seen just once and 3.7% held by the top ten. Specimen: blood. These receptors originate from a woman under 30 with Graves' hyperthyroidism.

This clonotype was detected many times. The V call is TRBV20-1, the J call TRBJ1-5; TRBD1 matches at 9 bases. The V gene's germline CDR1 is DFQATT and CDR2 SNEGSKA (reference sequence). The CDR3 runs to 12 residues. V lost 6 bases and J lost 8; bases outside the gene matches: 5. For the CDR3, the DNA is TGCAGTGCAAACAGGGGGCAGGAGCCCCAGCATTTT. This encodes CSANRGQEPQHF.

This clonotype was detected a few times. The V gene is TRBV4-1, the J gene TRBJ1-1; TRBD1 aligns across 10 bases. J was trimmed by 11 bases and V by 0 bases; bases with no gene match: 12. The CDR3 loop spans 16 amino acids. Germline V lookup: CDR1 MGHRA, CDR2 YSYEKL. The CDR3 sequence: CASSQEMGQGNIRAFF. CDR3 coding DNA: TGCGCCAGCAGCCAAGAAATGGGACAGGGGAATATACGGGCTTTCTTT.

This clonotype has a handful of counts. The CDR3 ends on some other residue instead of the conserved phenylalanine or tryptophan, so this is likely a read error. The DNA is omitted, as the CDR3 cannot be located on it reliably, and the CDR3 follows TCRdb's listing. The chain uses TRBV12-3 or TRBV12-4 and TRBJ1-1; the table assigns TRBD1, which was not confirmed against the DNA. The CDR3 is made up of 13 amino acids, end residues included. The CDR3 spells CASSFQGSTEACC.

This clonotype was seen many times. The chain carries TRBV6-5 and TRBJ2-2; D unresolved. Germline assignment: CDR1 MNHEY and CDR2 SVGAGI. The CDR3 is 13 amino acids. The ends were cut back, 6 bases at V and 5 bases at J, with 10 bases in the middle. The CDR3 here is CASSPGETGELFF. The CDR3 DNA reads as TGTGCCAGCAGCCCGGGTGAGACCGGGGAGCTGTTTTTT.

This clonotype was counted ten times or more. The germline gene is not matched at one end of the junction; a read error may be the cause. V is TRBV7-7 and J is TRBJ2-5; 10 nucleotides align to TRBD2. CDR3 size: 15 residues. Germline loops: CDR1 SSHAT, CDR2 FNYEAQ (reference sequence). The CDR3 sequence: CASSSSGGRQETQYF. CDR3 nucleotide sequence: TGTGCTAGCAGTTCTAGCGGGGGACGACAAGAGACCCAGTACTTC.

This clonotype occurred many times. V usage is TRBV9 and J usage is TRBJ1-1; D not certain. Germline-derived CDR1 and CDR2 are SGDLS and YYNGEE. This CDR3 has 13 amino acids. Trimming took off 3 bases at V and 5 bases at J, with 11 bases between the two ends. The DNA of the CDR3 is TGTGCCAGCAGCGGGGATTTGAGGACTGAAGCTTTCTTT. The encoded protein is CASSGDLRTEAFF.

The chain employs TRBV30 and TRBJ1-1, with 7 bases identical to TRBD1. The CDR3 has 13 residues. CDR1 and CDR2 from the germline V gene are GTSNPN and SVGIG (reference sequence). The V gene end was trimmed by 2 bases and the J gene end by 1 base; junction bases not matched to a gene: 1. CDR3 in DNA: TGTGCCTGGAGTAGGGACAGGAACACTGAAGCTTTCTTT. Residues: CAWSRDRNTEAFF. Combining the CDR3 with reference TRBV30 and TRBJ1-1 gives the whole variable domain SQTIHQWPATLVQPVGSPLSLECTVEGTSNPNLYWYRQAAGRGLQLLFYSVGIGQISSEVPQNLSASRPQDRQFILSSKKLLLSDSGFYLCAWSRDRNTEAFFGQGTRLTVV.

This clonotype was detected many times. The chain recombines TRBV2 with TRBJ1-1; D is ambiguous. The CDR3 runs 14 residues. Germline CDR1 is SNHLY and CDR2 is FYNNEI. Trimming stripped 4 bases from V and 0 bases from J, with 9 bases between. The CDR3 DNA reads TGTGCCAGCAGTGTCAAAGGCTTGAACACTGAAGCTTTCTTT. This codes for CASSVKGLNTEAFF.

Many counts were recorded for this clonotype. The chain uses TRBV6-1 and TRBJ2-2; D remains ambiguous. Per the germline V gene, CDR1 is MNHNS and CDR2 is SASEGT. The CDR3 has 12 amino acids. The V and J ends lost 5 bases and 7 bases respectively, with 8 bases between them. CDR3 nucleotide sequence: TGTGCCAGCAGTCGACAAGGCGGGGAGCTGTTTTTT. Its protein is CASSRQGGELFF.

Only a few counts were recorded for this clonotype. The chain joins TRBV4-2 to TRBJ2-7; D not certain. CDR3 size: 13 residues. Germline V gene sequence: CDR1 LGHNA, CDR2 YNFKEQ. The V end lost 4 bases, the J end lost 2 bases, and 9 bases lay between the germline ends. The CDR3 DNA reads TGTGCCAGCAGCCCCAACGTGGCCTACGAGCAGTACTTC. It yields the protein CASSPNVAYEQYF.

This clonotype was observed once. The chain combines TRBV6-5 with TRBJ2-5; the D call may be TRBD1 or TRBD2 (5 bases each). Trimming shortened V by 0 bases and J by 5 bases, and 13 bases separated the two germline ends. Looked up from germline, CDR1 is MNHEY and CDR2 is SVGAGI. This CDR3 region has 15 residues. The CDR3 region has the DNA TGTGCCAGCAGTTACTCATTGGGACCTGAGGAGACCCAGTACTTC. This sequence encodes CASSYSLGPEETQYF.

The table lists this clonotype with a few counts. The chain carries TRBV2 and TRBJ2-2; 8 bases line up with TRBD1. The V and J ends lost 6 bases and 4 bases, in that order; junction bases with no gene match: 1. Germline CDR1 SNHLY, CDR2 FYNNEI. This CDR3 comprises 13 residues. Here the CDR3 reads CASRDRVTGELFF. The CDR3 region has the DNA TGTGCCAGCAGGGACAGGGTCACCGGGGAGCTGTTTTTT.

The chain has TRBV15 and TRBJ2-7; weak D call: TRBD1 (6 bases). The CDR3 runs 13 residues. In germline, CDR1 is LNHNV, CDR2 YYDKDF (reference sequence). With 2 bases removed from V and 6 bases from J, the gap between germline ends came to 11 bases. The CDR3 nucleotides are TGTGCCACCAGCAGACAACAGGGTTTCGAGCAGTACTTC. Amino acids: CATSRQQGFEQYF.

This clonotype came up many times. The chain joins TRBV27 to TRBJ2-4; the D gene is possibly TRBD1 (6 bases). Between the trimmed V and J ends, which lost 5 bases and 0 bases, there was a span of 11 bases. Per germline, CDR1 MNHEY and CDR2 SMNVEV (reference sequence). This CDR3 contains 15 residues. The CDR3 sequence is CASSLGTLAKNIQYF. CDR3 in DNA: TGTGCCAGCAGTCTAGGGACACTAGCCAAAAACATTCAGTACTTC.

This clonotype came up once. Germline and junction disagree at one end, which may indicate a read error. The V and J genes are TRBV12-3 or TRBV12-4 and TRBJ1-2; the D gene is possibly TRBD1 (5 bases). This CDR3 spans 13 amino acids. The CDR3 loop is CASRPGGIDGYRF. CDR3 DNA sequence: TGTGCCAGCAGACCCGGGGGGATTGATGGCTACAGGTTC.

The chain employs TRBV2 and TRBJ1-6, with D unresolved. V lost 4 bases and J lost 1, with 2 bases in between. CDR1 is SNHLY, CDR2 FYNNEI, per germline. The CDR3 has 13 amino acids. The CDR3 region has the DNA TGTGCCAGCAGTGGTTCCTATAATTCACCCCTCCACTTT. Its protein product is CASSGSYNSPLHF.

This clonotype was seen ten or more times. DNA for the CDR3: TGTGCCACCAGCAGAGATATGTTCCAAGAGACCCAGTACTTC. Encoded protein: CATSRDMFQETQYF. V usage is TRBV15 and J usage is TRBJ2-5; D uncertain. CDR3 length: 14 amino acids. V was trimmed by 0 bases and J by 1 base, leaving 6 bases between them. Per germline, CDR1 LNHNV and CDR2 YYDKDF (reference sequence). Based on the CDR3 plus reference TRBV15 and TRBJ2-5, the full variable domain is DAMVIQNPRYQVTQFGKPVTLSCSQTLNHNVMYWYQQKSSQAPKLLFHYYDKDFNNEADTPDNFQSRRPNTSFCFLDIRSPGLGDTAMYLCATSRDMFQETQYFGPGTRLLVL.

This clonotype was counted ten times or more. The chain has TRBV5-8 and TRBJ1-1, with 12 bases aligning to TRBD1. With V trimmed by 5 bases and J by 5 bases, 7 bases remained unmatched. This CDR3 is 15 amino acids long. Germline values: CDR1 SGHTS, CDR2 YDEGEE. The CDR3 reads CASSRDRGLGTEAFF. The CDR3 DNA is TGTGCCAGCAGTCGGGACAGGGGGCTGGGGACTGAAGCTTTCTTT.

This clonotype was observed many times. The chain uses TRBV24-1 and TRBJ1-1, with D tentatively TRBD1 (6 bases). This CDR3 has 15 amino acids. Looked up from germline, CDR1 is KGHDR and CDR2 is SFDVKD. V lost 4 bases, J lost 1 base, and 12 bases lay in between. The CDR3 DNA sequence: TGTGCCACCAGTGACCCTGGACAGCCGAACACTGAAGCTTTCTTT. This sequence encodes CATSDPGQPNTEAFF.

There are many counts of this clonotype. The chain carries TRBV2 and TRBJ2-5; D is ambiguous. Trimming removed 5 bases at V and 7 bases at J, with 8 bases between. The CDR3 consists of 11 residues. Per germline, CDR1 SNHLY and CDR2 FYNNEI. In DNA, the CDR3 is TGTGCCAGCAGTCCGGTCCGGACCCAGTACTTC. Amino acids: CASSPVRTQYF.

The chain uses TRBV28 and TRBJ2-7, with D maybe TRBD2 (7 bases). Trimming shortened V by 2 bases and J by 3 bases, and 11 bases separated the two germline ends. This CDR3 contains 14 residues. The germline V gene has CDR1 MDHEN and CDR2 SYDVKM. DNA for the CDR3: TGTGCCAGCAGTTTACCAGGGGAGGGCTACGAGCAGTACTTC. It codes for CASSLPGEGYEQYF.